This T cell receptor (beta chain) was obtained from a study of blood T cell repertoires in COVID-19. Study context: T cells, B-cell-depleted T cells, or PBMCs supplied cDNA or gDNA.

This clone was observed a handful of times. While infection was still active, Seattle patients were enrolled and then followed longitudinally. TCRdb's copy holds only in-frame clones and misses some; the assay was immunoSEQ multiplex PCR. The table records 150,000 to 200,000 clones, around 82% of them present only once. CDR1 is SGDLS and CDR2 is YYNGEE in the germline V gene. The V and J ends lost 3 bases and 3 bases respectively, with 18 bases between them. This CDR3 comprises 16 residues. The sequence was collected from a woman between 35 and 50 years old with COVID-19, enrolled during active disease. The sequenced material came from peripheral blood. This sequence joins TRBV9 and TRBJ2-5, with D possibly being TRBD2 (6 bases). CDR3 protein: CASSATIAEGEETQYF. As DNA, the CDR3 is TGTGCCAGCAGCGCCACCATAGCGGAGGGTGAAGAGACCCAGTACTTC.